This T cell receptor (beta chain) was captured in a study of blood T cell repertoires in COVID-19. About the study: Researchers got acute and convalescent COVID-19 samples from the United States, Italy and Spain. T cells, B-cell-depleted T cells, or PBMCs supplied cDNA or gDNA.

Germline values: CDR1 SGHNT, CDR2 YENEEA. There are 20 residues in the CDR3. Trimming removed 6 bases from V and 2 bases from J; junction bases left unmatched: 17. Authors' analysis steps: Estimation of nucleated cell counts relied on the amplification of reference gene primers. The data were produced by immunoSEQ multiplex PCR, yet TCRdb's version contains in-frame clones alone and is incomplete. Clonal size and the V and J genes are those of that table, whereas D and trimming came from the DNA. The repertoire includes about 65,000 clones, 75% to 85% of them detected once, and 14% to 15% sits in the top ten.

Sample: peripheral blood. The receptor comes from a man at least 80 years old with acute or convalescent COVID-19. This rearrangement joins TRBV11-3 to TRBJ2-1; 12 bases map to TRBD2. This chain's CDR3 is CASRKLRASGGAVPYNEQFF. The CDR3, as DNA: TGTGCCAGCAGAAAGCTAAGGGCTAGCGGGGGGGCGGTTCCCTACAATGAGCAGTTCTTC.